Below, 2 T cell receptor beta chains from the same sample are listed, as sequenced in a study of T cell responses to AZD1222 COVID-19 vaccine. Only in-frame clones appear in the TCRdb table, and some are missing; sequencing was by immunoSEQ multiplex PCR. The sample has more than 40,000 clones, about 90% seen once; the top ten hold roughly 35%. The sample consisted of peripheral blood, taken 28 days after the second AZD1222 dose. These receptors were taken from an adult who received the AZD1222 COVID-19 vaccine.

The chain combines TRBV10-3 with TRBJ2-7; D is unresolved. V was clipped by 3 bases and J by 3 bases, with 12 bases between them. CDR1 is ENHRY, CDR2 SYGVKD, per germline. The CDR3 has 14 residues. CDR3 loop: CAISDLAEFYEQYF. Written as DNA, the CDR3 is TGTGCCATCAGTGACTTAGCTGAATTCTACGAGCAGTACTTC.

The chain has TRBV9 and TRBJ1-5; D remains ambiguous. Trimming pared 0 bases from V and 3 bases from J, leaving 4 bases between. Germline lookup yields CDR1 SGDLS and CDR2 YYNGEE. The CDR3 is 13 amino acids. The CDR3 DNA sequence: TGTGCCAGCAGCGTAGACGACAATCAGCCCCAGCATTTT. Translating it yields CASSVDDNQPQHF. Full variable domain (missing parts from reference TRBV9 and TRBJ1-5): DSGVTQTPKHLITATGQRVTLRCSPRSGDLSVYWYQQSLDQGLQFLIQYYNGEERAKGNILERFSAQQFPDLHSELNLSSLELGDSALYFCASSVDDNQPQHFGDGTRLSIL.